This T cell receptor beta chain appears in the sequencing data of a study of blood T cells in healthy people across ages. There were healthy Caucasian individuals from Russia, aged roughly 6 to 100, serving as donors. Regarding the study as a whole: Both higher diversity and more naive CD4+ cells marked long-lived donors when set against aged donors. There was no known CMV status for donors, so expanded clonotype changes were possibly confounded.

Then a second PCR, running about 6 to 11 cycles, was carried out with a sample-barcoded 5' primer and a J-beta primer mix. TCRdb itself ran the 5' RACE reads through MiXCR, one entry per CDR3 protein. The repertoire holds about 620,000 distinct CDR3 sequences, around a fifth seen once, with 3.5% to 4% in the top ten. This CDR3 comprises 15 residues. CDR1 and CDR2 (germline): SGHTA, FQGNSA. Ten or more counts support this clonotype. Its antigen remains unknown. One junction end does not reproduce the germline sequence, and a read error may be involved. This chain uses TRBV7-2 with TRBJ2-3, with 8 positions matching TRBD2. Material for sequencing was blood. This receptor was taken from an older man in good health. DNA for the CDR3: TGTGCCAGCACCTTAGCGGGGCTGAAGACAGATACGCAGTATTTT. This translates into CASTLAGLKTDTQYF.